The 10 T cell receptor beta chains in this list originate from one sample, sequenced in a study of blood T cell repertoires in COVID-19. Clones were read by immunoSEQ multiplex PCR, and TCRdb kept only the in-frame ones, dropping some. Altogether fewer than 70,000 clones are present, around 84% being singletons, with the ten largest covering over 9%. Sequenced sample: peripheral blood. These receptors all stem from a human donor in a cohort sampled during active COVID-19.

V and J are TRBV28 and TRBJ2-7; a possible D gene is TRBD2 (5 bases). V lost 3 bases to trimming and J lost 4 bases, with 7 bases between them. Germline assignment: CDR1 MDHEN and CDR2 SYDVKM. The CDR3 is 12 residues long. The CDR3 DNA sequence: TGTGCCAGCAGTTTGGGAGTGTACGAGCAGTACTTC. Residues: CASSLGVYEQYF.

This clone was seen more than once but under ten times. The chain employs TRBV27 and TRBJ2-7; 8 bases are shared with TRBD2. The CDR3 covers 14 residues. Germline CDR1 and CDR2: MNHEY and SMNVEV (reference sequence). V lost 5 bases to trimming and J lost 0 bases; unmatched junction nucleotides: 3. The chain's CDR3 is CASSPGLASYEQYF. CDR3 nucleotides: TGTGCCAGCAGTCCAGGACTAGCCTCCTACGAGCAGTACTTC.

The chain uses TRBV12-3 or TRBV12-4 and TRBJ1-5, with D perhaps matching TRBD1 (6 bases). This CDR3 contains 13 residues. Deletions cut 11 bases from V and 2 bases from J, with 13 bases between. CDR3 DNA sequence: TGTGCCGTAGGGGCAGGGGGCAATCAGCCCCAGCATTTT. Translation: CAVGAGGNQPQHF.

The genes are TRBV29-1 and TRBJ2-1, with no clear D. The CDR3 covers 11 residues. Germline assignment: CDR1 SQVTM and CDR2 ANQGSEA. Trimming took off 7 bases at V and 7 bases at J, with 11 bases between the two ends. The CDR3 sequence is CSALHGNEQFF. The CDR3 DNA follows: TGCAGCGCCCTCCACGGGAATGAGCAGTTCTTC.

The table lists this clone with a few counts. The rearrangement links TRBV6-5 to TRBJ2-5; D perhaps matches TRBD2 (6 bases). The V gene lost 2 bases and the J gene lost 4 bases, with 8 bases spanning the gap. The germline gives CDR1 MNHEY, CDR2 SVGAGI. This CDR3 has 13 amino acids. As DNA, the CDR3 is TGTGCCAGCAGTTACGACGGGGGAGAGACCCAGTACTTC. Its translation is CASSYDGGETQYF.

This chain links TRBV5-1 with TRBJ1-6, with D tentatively TRBD1 (5 bases). Per the germline V gene, CDR1 is SGHRS and CDR2 is YFSETQ. This CDR3 has 17 amino acids. Trimming took 4 bases from V and 9 from J, leaving 23 bases between them. CDR3 residues: CASSAGGGLSSFSPLHF. The CDR3 nucleotides are TGCGCCAGCAGCGCCGGCGGGGGACTCTCGTCATTTTCACCCCTCCACTTT.

This clone was found once. The rearrangement links TRBV12-3 or TRBV12-4 to TRBJ2-5; 7 bases agree with TRBD2. The ends lost 3 bases at V and 5 bases at J; junction bases unmatched: 3. This CDR3 region has 13 residues. The CDR3 nucleotides read TGTGCCAGCAGTTTTGGGGGAGGGGAGACCCAGTACTTC. Its translation is CASSFGGGETQYF.

This chain connects TRBV30 to TRBJ2-7, with 7 nucleotides matching TRBD1. In germline, CDR1 is GTSNPN, CDR2 SVGIG (reference sequence). The V and J ends lost 3 bases and 2 bases, in that order; junction bases with no gene match: 10. This CDR3 has 15 amino acids. In DNA, the CDR3 is TGTGCCTGGAGCTGGAATTGGCAGGGGGCCTACGAGCAGTACTTC. Protein sequence: CAWSWNWQGAYEQYF.

The V gene is TRBV5-3, the J gene TRBJ1-4, with 8 bases aligning to TRBD1. TRBV5-3 is labeled an ORF, and its function is uncertain. Trimming at V came to 3 bases and at J to 7 bases, leaving 8 bases not matched to a gene. This CDR3 has 15 amino acids. CDR3 bases: TGTGCCAGAAGCTACAGGGGGGTTCTTGGTGAAAAACTGTTTTTT. This sequence encodes CARSYRGVLGEKLFF.

The chain employs TRBV2 and TRBJ2-7; no reliable D call. V lost 10 bases and J lost 0, with 13 bases in between. The CDR3 has 13 residues. Germline values: CDR1 SNHLY, CDR2 FYNNEI. This chain's CDR3 is CANSPGTSYEQYF. DNA for the CDR3: TGTGCCAACTCACCAGGAACCTCCTACGAGCAGTACTTC.